This is a list of T cell receptor beta chains from one sample in a study of T cell responses to AZD1222 COVID-19 vaccine. This table comes from immunoSEQ multiplex PCR, and its TCRdb copy is limited to in-frame clones, with some not included. Among 150,000 to 200,000 clones, 92% were seen once, and the ten largest hold approximately 1.9%. Sample: peripheral blood, taken 28 days after the second AZD1222 dose. Receptor source: an adult who received the AZD1222 COVID-19 vaccine. Each CDR3 is given with its conserved first and last residue. D genes are given only for firm matches. Size is omitted from some rows. Given values are once, few, many or a class for expanded clones.

clone size	D gene	V gene	J gene	CDR3 protein	CDR3 DNA
-	-	TRBV28	TRBJ1-6	CASREGSYNSPLHF	TGTGCCAGCAGGGAGGGATCCTATAATTCACCCCTCCACTTT
-	TRBD2	TRBV7-9	TRBJ2-1	CASSPPITSGRGNEQFF	TGTGCCAGCAGCCCCCCCATTACTAGCGGGAGGGGGAATGAGCAGTTCTTC
few	TRBD1	TRBV7-2	TRBJ1-5	CASRPRQGDGPQHF	TGTGCCAGCAGGCCCAGACAGGGTGATGGGCCCCAGCATTTT
-	TRBD1	TRBV3-1/TRBV3-2	TRBJ1-4	CASSQDWGTGDEKLFF	TGTGCCAGCAGCCAAGATTGGGGGACAGGGGATGAAAAACTGTTTTTT
-	-	TRBV5-6	TRBJ1-5	CASSLGGGRSNQPQHF	TGTGCCAGCAGCTTGGGTGGGGGGAGGAGCAATCAGCCCCAGCATTTT
-	-	TRBV23-1	TRBJ2-2	CASSQSLPNTGELFF	TGCGCCAGCAGTCAATCCCTCCCCAACACCGGGGAGCTGTTTTTT
-	TRBD1	TRBV5-4	TRBJ2-7	CASSSRRQGGRYEQYF	TGTGCCAGCAGCTCTAGAAGACAGGGCGGCCGCTACGAGCAGTACTTC
-	-	TRBV28	TRBJ2-2	CASGRSDTGELFF	TGTGCCAGCGGCCGAAGTGACACCGGGGAGCTGTTTTTT
-	TRBD1	TRBV7-2	TRBJ2-3	CASSLDWTGGMDTQYF	TGTGCCAGCAGCTTAGACTGGACAGGGGGCATGGATACGCAGTATTTT
-	-	TRBV28	TRBJ2-3	CASSSGLAWGTDTQYF	TGTGCCAGCAGTTCGGGGTTGGCGTGGGGCACAGATACGCAGTATTTT
-	-	TRBV27	TRBJ2-7	CASSPRDTSYEQYF	TGTGCCAGCAGTCCGCGGGACACATCCTACGAGCAGTACTTC
-	-	TRBV6-5	TRBJ2-3	CASSSYTDTQYF	TGTGCCAGCAGTTCTTACACAGATACGCAGTATTTT
-	-	TRBV10-3	TRBJ1-4	CAISESKQDNEKLFF	TGTGCCATCAGTGAGTCGAAACAGGACAATGAAAAACTGTTTTTT
-	-	TRBV13	TRBJ2-7	CASSTYYEQYF	TGTGCCAGCAGCACCTATTACGAGCAGTACTTC
-	-	TRBV7-2	TRBJ1-6	CASSLGRGYNSPLHF	TGTGCCAGCAGCTTAGGAAGGGGGTATAATTCACCCCTCCACTTT
-	-	TRBV7-3	TRBJ1-2	CASSPSPGGGNYGYTF	TGTGCCAGCAGCCCATCCCCCGGTGGGGGGAACTATGGCTACACCTTC
-	-	TRBV9	TRBJ1-4	CASSPQGTQEKLFF	TGTGCCAGCAGCCCTCAAGGGACTCAGGAAAAACTGTTTTTT
-	-	TRBV5-1	TRBJ2-3	CASSLSVSDTQYF	TGCGCCAGCAGCCTTAGCGTCTCAGATACGCAGTATTTT
-	-	TRBV7-2	TRBJ1-4	CASSRPGAQGANEKLFF	TGTGCCAGCAGCCGCCCGGGGGCCCAGGGCGCGAATGAAAAACTGTTTTTT
-	-	TRBV6-4	TRBJ2-3	CASSDGPGTDTQYF	TGTGCCAGCAGTGACGGTCCCGGCACAGATACGCAGTATTTT
-	-	TRBV4-2	TRBJ2-4	CASSQDLTSLQNKNIQYF	TGTGCCAGCAGCCAAGATCTAACTAGCCTCCAAAACAAAAACATTCAGTACTTC
once	-	TRBV19	TRBJ1-2	CASSPQDSVSYGYTF	TGTGCCAGTAGTCCCCAGGACAGTGTTAGCTATGGCTACACCTTC